One and the same sample provided the 9 T cell receptor beta chains below, sequenced in a study of T cell responses to AZD1222 COVID-19 vaccine. The protocol was immunoSEQ multiplex PCR, while the TCRdb copy is restricted to in-frame clones and leaves out a portion. The table records more than 250,000 clones, 90% to 95% of them present only once. The sequencing here drew on peripheral blood, taken on day 0 of AZD1222 vaccination. The receptors here all came from an adult in good health.

The CDR3 loop is CSGFRNTGELFF. DNA for the CDR3: TGCAGCGGATTTCGGAACACCGGGGAGCTGTTTTTT. The chain links TRBV29-1 to TRBJ2-2; D gene ambiguous. The CDR3 loop spans 12 amino acids. The V gene's germline CDR1 is SQVTM and CDR2 ANQGSEA. The V end was cut by 7 bases, the J end by 1 base, with 7 bases between.

V and J are TRBV18 and TRBJ2-7; 10 bases agree with TRBD1. Per the germline V gene, CDR1 is KGHSH and CDR2 is LQKENI. Unmatched junction bases numbered 7, after V lost 5 bases and J lost 3 bases. The CDR3 spans 15 residues. CDR3 sequence (DNA): TGTGCCAGCTCAACCCGACAGGGGGCGATCTACGAGCAGTACTTC. This gives the protein CASSTRQGAIYEQYF.

The chain carries TRBV3-1 (or the pseudogene TRBV3-2) and TRBJ2-3; D may be TRBD2 (5 bases). Trimming took 5 bases from V and 0 from J, leaving 12 bases between them. Germline-derived CDR1 and CDR2 are LGHDT and YNNKEL (reference sequence). CDR3 length: 15 amino acids. The CDR3 here is CASSSIWESTDTQYF. As DNA, the CDR3 is TGTGCCAGCAGCTCGATTTGGGAGAGCACAGATACGCAGTATTTT.

The chain recombines TRBV7-2 with TRBJ1-5; D is undetermined. This CDR3 contains 14 residues. Trimming took off 1 base at V and 2 bases at J, with 6 bases between the two ends. Germline V gene lookup returns CDR1 SGHTA and CDR2 FQGNSA. The CDR3 is CASSLVAGNQPQHF. CDR3 DNA sequence: TGTGCCAGCAGCTTAGTGGCAGGCAATCAGCCCCAGCATTTT.

V gene TRBV5-1 combines with J gene TRBJ1-4; TRBD1 agrees at 10 bases. Germline assignment: CDR1 SGHRS and CDR2 YFSETQ. The CDR3 spans 14 residues. Trimming removed 4 bases from V and 6 bases from J; junction bases left unmatched: 3. CDR3 DNA sequence: TGCGCCAGCAGCCCTGGGACAGGGGATGAAAAACTGTTTTTT. Its protein is CASSPGTGDEKLFF.

The chain couples TRBV13 to TRBJ2-1; D perhaps matches TRBD2 (7 bases). CDR3 length equals 16 residues. The ends were cut back, 0 bases at V and 7 bases at J, with 16 bases in the middle. Germline loops: CDR1 PRHDT, CDR2 FYEKMQ (reference sequence). The CDR3 coding sequence is TGTGCCAGCAGCTTAGGCGGGACGGGGGGCTGGAATGAGCAGTTCTTC. Translating it yields CASSLGGTGGWNEQFF.

This sequence joins TRBV28 and TRBJ1-5, with no clear D. In germline, CDR1 is MDHEN, CDR2 SYDVKM. This CDR3 has 16 residues. V shed 7 bases and J shed 0 bases, with 16 bases lying between them. CDR3 DNA sequence: TGTGCCAGCACTTTGACGTCAAGATATAGCAATCAGCCCCAGCATTTT. As protein: CASTLTSRYSNQPQHF.

A single count supports this clone. The CDR3 DNA follows: TGTGCCAGCAGCTTAGCAGGGAAGGGCACTGAAGCTTTCTTT. Residues: CASSLAGKGTEAFF. The chain couples TRBV11-2 to TRBJ1-1, with D possibly TRBD1 on 5 matching bases. This CDR3 comprises 14 residues. Trimming shortened V by 1 base and J by 4 bases, and 10 bases separated the two germline ends. In germline, CDR1 is SGHAT, CDR2 FQNNGV.

The V gene is TRBV4-3, the J gene TRBJ2-2; TRBD1 matches 8 bases. Germline values: CDR1 LGHNA, CDR2 YSLEER. This CDR3 region has 20 residues. Trimming took 2 bases from V and 4 from J; bases not matched to a gene: 18. The CDR3 nucleotides are TGCGCCAGCAGCCAATGGCTCCGCCGTGACAGGGGTCGGGGCACCGGGGAGCTGTTTTTT. Its translation: CASSQWLRRDRGRGTGELFF.